This TCR beta chain is drawn from a study of T cells of healthy individuals. TCRdb fed the 5' RACE reads into MiXCR, producing one record per CDR3 protein. The table shows about 60,000 distinct CDR3 sequences, with about 17% occurring only once. This CDR3 has 12 amino acids. Trimming took 4 bases from V and 8 from J, leaving 12 bases between them. Per the germline V gene, CDR1 is DFQATT and CDR2 is SNEGSKA (reference sequence). This receptor was obtained from a human donor in good health. The chain is built from TRBV20-1 and TRBJ2-1; D is uncertain. The CDR3 loop is CSANSGKYEQFF. The DNA for the CDR3 is TGCAGTGCTAACTCTGGGAAGTATGAGCAGTTCTTC.